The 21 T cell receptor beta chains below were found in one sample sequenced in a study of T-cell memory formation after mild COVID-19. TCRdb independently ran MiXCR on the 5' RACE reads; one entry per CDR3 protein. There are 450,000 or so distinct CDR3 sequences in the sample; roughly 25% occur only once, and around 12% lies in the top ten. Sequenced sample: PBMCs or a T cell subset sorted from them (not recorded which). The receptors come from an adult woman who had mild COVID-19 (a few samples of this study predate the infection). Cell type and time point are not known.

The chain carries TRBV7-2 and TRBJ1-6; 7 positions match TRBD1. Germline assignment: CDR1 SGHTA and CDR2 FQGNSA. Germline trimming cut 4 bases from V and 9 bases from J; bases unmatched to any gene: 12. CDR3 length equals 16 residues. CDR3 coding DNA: TGTGCCAGCAGCTCCCGACAGGGCCCTTCGAGTTCACCCCTCCACTTT. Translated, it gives CASSSRQGPSSSPLHF.

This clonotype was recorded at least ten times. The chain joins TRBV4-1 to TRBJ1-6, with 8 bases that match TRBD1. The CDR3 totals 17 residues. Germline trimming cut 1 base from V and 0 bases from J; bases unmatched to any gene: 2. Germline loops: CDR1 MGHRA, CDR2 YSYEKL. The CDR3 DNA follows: TGCGCCAGCAGCCAAGGACAGGGGATCTCCTATAATTCACCCCTCCACTTT. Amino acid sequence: CASSQGQGISYNSPLHF.

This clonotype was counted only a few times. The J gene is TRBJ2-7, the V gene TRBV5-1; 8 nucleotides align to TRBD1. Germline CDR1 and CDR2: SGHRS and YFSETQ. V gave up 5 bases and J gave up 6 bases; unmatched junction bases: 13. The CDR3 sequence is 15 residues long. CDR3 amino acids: CASSPGTGFLGEQYF. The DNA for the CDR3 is TGCGCCAGCAGTCCCGGGACAGGTTTCTTGGGCGAGCAGTACTTC.

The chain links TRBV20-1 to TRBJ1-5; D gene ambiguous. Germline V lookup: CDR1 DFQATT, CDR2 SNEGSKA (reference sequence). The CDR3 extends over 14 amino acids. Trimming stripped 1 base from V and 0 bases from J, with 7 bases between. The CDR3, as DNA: TGCAGTGCTAGAGCCTGGGATAGCAATCAGCCCCAGCATTTT. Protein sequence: CSARAWDSNQPQHF.

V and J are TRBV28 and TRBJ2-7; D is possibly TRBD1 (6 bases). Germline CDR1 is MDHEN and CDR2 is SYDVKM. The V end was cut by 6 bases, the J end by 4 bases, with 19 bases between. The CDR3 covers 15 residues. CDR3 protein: CASRSAGTQNYEQYF. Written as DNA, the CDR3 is TGTGCCAGCAGGTCCGCCGGGACACAAAATTACGAGCAGTACTTC.

The CDR3 region is CASSQVPPGHYEKLFF. As DNA, the CDR3 is TGTGCCAGCAGCCAAGTCCCCCCGGGACACTATGAAAAACTGTTTTTT. The rearrangement links TRBV3-1 to TRBJ1-4; maybe TRBD1 (6 bases). The germline V and J ends were trimmed by 1 base and 6 bases, with 15 bases remaining between them. This CDR3 comprises 16 residues. Per the germline V gene, CDR1 is LGHDT and CDR2 is YNNKEL (reference sequence).

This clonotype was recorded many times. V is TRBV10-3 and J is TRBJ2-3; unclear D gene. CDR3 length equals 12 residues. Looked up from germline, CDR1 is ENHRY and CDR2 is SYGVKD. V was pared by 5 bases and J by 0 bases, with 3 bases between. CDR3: CAISYSTDTQYF. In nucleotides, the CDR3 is TGTGCCATCAGTTATAGCACAGATACGCAGTATTTT.

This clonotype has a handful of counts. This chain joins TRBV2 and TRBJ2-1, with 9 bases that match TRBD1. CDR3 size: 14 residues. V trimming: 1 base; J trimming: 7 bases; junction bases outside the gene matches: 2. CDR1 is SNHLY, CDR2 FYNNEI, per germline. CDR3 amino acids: CASSEGTGVNEQFF. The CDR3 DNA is TGTGCCAGCAGTGAAGGGACAGGGGTAAATGAGCAGTTCTTC.

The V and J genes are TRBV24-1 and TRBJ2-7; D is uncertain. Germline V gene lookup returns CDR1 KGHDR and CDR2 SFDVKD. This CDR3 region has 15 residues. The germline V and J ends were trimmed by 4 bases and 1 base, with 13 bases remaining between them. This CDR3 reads CATSDARTLSYEQYF. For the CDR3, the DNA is TGTGCCACCAGTGACGCCCGGACCTTATCCTACGAGCAGTACTTC.

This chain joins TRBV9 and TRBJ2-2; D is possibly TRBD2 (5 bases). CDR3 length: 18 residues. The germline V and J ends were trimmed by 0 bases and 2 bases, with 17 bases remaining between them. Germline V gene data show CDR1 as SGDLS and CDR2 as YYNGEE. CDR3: CASSVADLREKNTGELFF. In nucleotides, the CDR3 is TGTGCCAGCAGCGTAGCCGACCTCCGGGAAAAAAACACCGGGGAGCTGTTTTTT.

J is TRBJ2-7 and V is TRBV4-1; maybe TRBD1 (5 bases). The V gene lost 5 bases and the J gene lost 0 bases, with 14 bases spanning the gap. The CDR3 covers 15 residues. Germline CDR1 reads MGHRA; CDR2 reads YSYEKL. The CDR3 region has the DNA TGCGCCAGCAGCTACCTGACAGACAGCTCCTACGAGCAGTACTTC. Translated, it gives CASSYLTDSSYEQYF.

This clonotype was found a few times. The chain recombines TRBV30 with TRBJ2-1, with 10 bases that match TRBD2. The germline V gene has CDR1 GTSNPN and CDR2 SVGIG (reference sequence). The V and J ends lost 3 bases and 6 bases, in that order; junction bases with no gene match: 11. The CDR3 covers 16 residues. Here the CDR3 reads CAWSRAASGGGNEQFF. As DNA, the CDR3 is TGTGCCTGGAGCCGAGCGGCTAGCGGGGGAGGCAATGAGCAGTTCTTC. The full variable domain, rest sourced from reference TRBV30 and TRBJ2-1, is SQTIHQWPATLVQPVGSPLSLECTVEGTSNPNLYWYRQAAGRGLQLLFYSVGIGQISSEVPQNLSASRPQDRQFILSSKKLLLSDSGFYLCAWSRAASGGGNEQFFGPGTRLTVL.

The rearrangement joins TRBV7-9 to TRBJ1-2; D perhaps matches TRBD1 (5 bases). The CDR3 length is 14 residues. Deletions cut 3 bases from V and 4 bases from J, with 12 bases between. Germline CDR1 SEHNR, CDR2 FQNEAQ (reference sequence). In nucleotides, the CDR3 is TGTGCCAGCAGCTTCCAGGCAGGGTCCTATGGCTACACCTTC. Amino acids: CASSFQAGSYGYTF.

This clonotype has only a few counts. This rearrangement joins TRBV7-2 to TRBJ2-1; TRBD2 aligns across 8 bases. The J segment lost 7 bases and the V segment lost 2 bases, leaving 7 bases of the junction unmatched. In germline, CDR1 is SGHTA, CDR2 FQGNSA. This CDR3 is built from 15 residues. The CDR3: CASSLSSGRGNEQFF. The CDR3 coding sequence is TGTGCCAGCAGCTTATCTAGCGGGCGGGGAAATGAGCAGTTCTTC.

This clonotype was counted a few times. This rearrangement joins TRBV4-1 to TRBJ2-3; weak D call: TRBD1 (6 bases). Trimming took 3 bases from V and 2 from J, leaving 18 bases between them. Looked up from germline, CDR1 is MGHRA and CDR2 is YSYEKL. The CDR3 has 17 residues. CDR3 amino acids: CASSHYFQGSHTDTQYF. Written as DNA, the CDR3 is TGCGCCAGCAGCCATTATTTTCAGGGGAGTCACACAGATACGCAGTATTTT.

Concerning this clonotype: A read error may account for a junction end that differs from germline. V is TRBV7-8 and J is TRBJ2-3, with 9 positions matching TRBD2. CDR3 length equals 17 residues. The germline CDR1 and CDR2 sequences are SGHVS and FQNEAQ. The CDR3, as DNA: TGTGACAGCAGCTTAGCTGTTGGCGGGAGGGCAGGAGATACGCAGTATTTT. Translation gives CDSSLAVGGRAGDTQYF.

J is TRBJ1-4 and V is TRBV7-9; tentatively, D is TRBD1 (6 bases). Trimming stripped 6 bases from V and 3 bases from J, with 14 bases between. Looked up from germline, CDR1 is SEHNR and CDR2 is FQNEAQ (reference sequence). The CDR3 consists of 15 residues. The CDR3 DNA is TGTGCCAGCAGACCTAAGGGGGGTTCTAATGAAAAACTGTTTTTT. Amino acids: CASRPKGGSNEKLFF.

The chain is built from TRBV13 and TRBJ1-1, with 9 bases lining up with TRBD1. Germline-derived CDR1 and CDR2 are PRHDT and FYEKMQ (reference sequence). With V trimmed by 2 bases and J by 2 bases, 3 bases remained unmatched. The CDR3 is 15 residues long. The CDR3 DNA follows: TGTGCCAGCAGCTTAAAGGACAGGGGTAACACTGAAGCTTTCTTT. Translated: CASSLKDRGNTEAFF. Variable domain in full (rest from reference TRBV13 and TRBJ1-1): AAGVIQSPRHLIKEKRETATLKCYPIPRHDTVYWYQQGPGQDPQFLISFYEKMQSDKGSIPDRFSAQQFSDYHSELNMSSLELGDSALYFCASSLKDRGNTEAFFGQGTRLTVV.

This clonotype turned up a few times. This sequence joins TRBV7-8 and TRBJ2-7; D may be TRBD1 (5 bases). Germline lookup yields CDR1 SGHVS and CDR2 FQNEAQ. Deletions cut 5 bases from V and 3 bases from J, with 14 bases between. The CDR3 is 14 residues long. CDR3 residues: CASSEASQGYEQYF. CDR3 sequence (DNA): TGTGCCAGCAGCGAAGCCAGCCAGGGCTACGAGCAGTACTTC.

The CDR3 nucleotides are TGCGCCAGCAAGTCGGGGCTCGGGACAGGACACACCGGGGAGCTGTTTTTT. Protein product: CASKSGLGTGHTGELFF. V gene TRBV4-3 combines with J gene TRBJ2-2; 8 bases are shared with TRBD1. The germline V gene has CDR1 LGHNA and CDR2 YSLEER. The CDR3 totals 17 residues. V lost 7 bases, J lost 3 bases, and 13 bases stayed unmatched.

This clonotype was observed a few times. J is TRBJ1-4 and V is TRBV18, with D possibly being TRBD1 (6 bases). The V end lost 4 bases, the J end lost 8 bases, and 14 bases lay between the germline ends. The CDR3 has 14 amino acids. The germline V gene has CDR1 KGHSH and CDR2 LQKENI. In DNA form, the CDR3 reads TGTGCCAGCTCACAACAGGGTGGAGGCGAAAAACTGTTTTTT. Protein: CASSQQGGGEKLFF.